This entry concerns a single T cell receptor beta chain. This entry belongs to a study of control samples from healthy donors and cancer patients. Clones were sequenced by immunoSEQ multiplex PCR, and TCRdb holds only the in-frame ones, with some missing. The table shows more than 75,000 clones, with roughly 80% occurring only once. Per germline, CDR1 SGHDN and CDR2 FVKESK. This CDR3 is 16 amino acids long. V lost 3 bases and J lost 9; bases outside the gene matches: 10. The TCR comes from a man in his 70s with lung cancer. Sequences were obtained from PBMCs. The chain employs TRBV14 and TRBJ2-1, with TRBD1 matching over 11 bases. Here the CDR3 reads CASSHKTGTGGTEQFF. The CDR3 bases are TGTGCCAGCAGCCACAAAACCGGGACAGGGGGGACTGAGCAGTTCTTC. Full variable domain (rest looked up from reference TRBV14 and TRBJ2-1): EAGVTQFPSHSVIEKGQTVTLRCDPISGHDNLYWYRRVMGKEIKFLLHFVKESKQDESGMPNNRFLAERTGGTYSTLKVQPAELEDSGVYFCASSHKTGTGGTEQFFGPGTRLTVL.